This T cell receptor beta chain comes out of a study of T cells in Graves' hyperthyroidism and ophthalmopathy. The CDR3 has 12 residues. Trimming shortened V by 2 bases and J by 7 bases, and 9 bases separated the two germline ends. Germline V gene data show CDR1 as ENHRY and CDR2 as SYGVKD. RNA transcripts served as the template for amplifying TCR beta CDR3 regions. When the TCR CDR3 underwent first-round RT-PCR, the HTBI primer set was used. MiXCR was run by TCRdb on the multiplex PCR reads, yielding one entry per CDR3 protein. Of approximately 40,000 distinct CDR3 sequences in the sample, about 50% were seen once. Findings of the study overall: A median around six months before onset, the model predicted ophthalmopathy.

Within the sample, this clonotype is medium-sized. Its antigen is still unknown. Patients affected by ophthalmopathy presented a Clinical Activity Score of at least 3, a NOSPECS grade of at least 4, and disease duration below 3 months. Approximately 10 ml of fresh peripheral blood supplied the PBMCs. This clonotype was obtained from a man aged 40-50 years with Graves' ophthalmopathy. The V and J genes are TRBV10-3 and TRBJ2-7; tentatively, D is TRBD1 (5 bases). Sequencing was done on a sample of blood. The CDR3 spells CAISEPAGEQYF. The DNA for the CDR3 is TGTGCCATCAGTGAGCCAGCAGGGGAGCAGTACTTC.